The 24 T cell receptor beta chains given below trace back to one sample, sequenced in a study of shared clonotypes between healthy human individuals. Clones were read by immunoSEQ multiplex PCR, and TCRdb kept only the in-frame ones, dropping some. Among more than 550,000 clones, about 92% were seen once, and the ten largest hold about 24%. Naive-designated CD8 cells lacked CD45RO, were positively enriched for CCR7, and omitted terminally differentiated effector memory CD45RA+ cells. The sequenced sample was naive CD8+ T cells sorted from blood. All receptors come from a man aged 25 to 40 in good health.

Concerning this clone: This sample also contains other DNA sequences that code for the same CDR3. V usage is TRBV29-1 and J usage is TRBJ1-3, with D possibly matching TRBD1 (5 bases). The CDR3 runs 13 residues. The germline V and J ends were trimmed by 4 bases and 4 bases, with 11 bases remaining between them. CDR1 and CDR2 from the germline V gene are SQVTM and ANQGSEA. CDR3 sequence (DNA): TGCAGCGTTGTCGGGGGGTCCGGAAACACCATATATTTT. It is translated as CSVVGGSGNTIYF.

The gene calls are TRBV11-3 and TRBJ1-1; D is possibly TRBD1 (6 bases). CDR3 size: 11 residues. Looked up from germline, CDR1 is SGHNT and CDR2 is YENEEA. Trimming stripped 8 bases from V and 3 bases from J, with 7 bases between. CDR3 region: CASEGDTEAFF. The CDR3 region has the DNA TGTGCCAGCGAGGGGGACACTGAAGCTTTCTTT.

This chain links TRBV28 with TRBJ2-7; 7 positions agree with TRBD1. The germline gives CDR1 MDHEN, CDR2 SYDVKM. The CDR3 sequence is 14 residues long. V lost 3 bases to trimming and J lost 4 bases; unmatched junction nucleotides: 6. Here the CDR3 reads CASSFRDSIYEQYF. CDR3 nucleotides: TGTGCCAGCAGTTTCAGGGACAGCATTTACGAGCAGTACTTC.

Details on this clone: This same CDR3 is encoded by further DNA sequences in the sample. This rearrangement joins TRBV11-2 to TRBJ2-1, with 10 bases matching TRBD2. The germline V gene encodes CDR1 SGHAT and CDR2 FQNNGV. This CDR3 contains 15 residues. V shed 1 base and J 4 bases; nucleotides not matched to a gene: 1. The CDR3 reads CASSLGTSGYNEQFF. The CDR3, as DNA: TGTGCCAGCAGCTTAGGGACTAGCGGTTACAATGAGCAGTTCTTC.

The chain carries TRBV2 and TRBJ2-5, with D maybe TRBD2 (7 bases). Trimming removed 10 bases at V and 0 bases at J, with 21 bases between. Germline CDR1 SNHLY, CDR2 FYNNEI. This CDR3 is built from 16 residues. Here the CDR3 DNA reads TGTGCCACCGAAGGGGGGGACACAGGGTACCAAGAGACCCAGTACTTC. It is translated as CATEGGDTGYQETQYF.

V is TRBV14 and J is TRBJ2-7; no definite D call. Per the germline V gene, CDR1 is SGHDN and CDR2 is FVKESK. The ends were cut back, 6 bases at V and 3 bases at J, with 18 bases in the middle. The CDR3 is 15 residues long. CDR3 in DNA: TGTGCCAGCAGAAAAAGCCTCGCAGAGAGCTACGAGCAGTACTTC. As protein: CASRKSLAESYEQYF.

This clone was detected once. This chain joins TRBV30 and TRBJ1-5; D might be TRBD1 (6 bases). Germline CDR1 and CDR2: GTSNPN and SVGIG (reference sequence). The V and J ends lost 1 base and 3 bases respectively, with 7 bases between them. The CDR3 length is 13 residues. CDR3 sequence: CAWSAGDNQPQHF. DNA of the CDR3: TGTGCCTGGAGTGCAGGGGACAATCAGCCCCAGCATTTT.

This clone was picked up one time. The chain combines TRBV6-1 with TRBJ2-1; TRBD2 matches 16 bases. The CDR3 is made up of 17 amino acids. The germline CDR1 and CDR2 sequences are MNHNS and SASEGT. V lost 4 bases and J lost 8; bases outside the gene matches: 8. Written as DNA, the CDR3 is TGTGCCAGCAGTGGAGGGACTAGCGGGAGGGCCCCGGATGAGCAGTTCTTC. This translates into CASSGGTSGRAPDEQFF.

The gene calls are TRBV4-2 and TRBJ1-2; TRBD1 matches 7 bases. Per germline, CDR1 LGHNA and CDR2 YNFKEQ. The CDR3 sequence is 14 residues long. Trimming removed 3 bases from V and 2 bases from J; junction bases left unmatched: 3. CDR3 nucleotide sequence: TGTGCCAGCAGCCAGGGGACAGCGAACTATGGCTACACCTTC. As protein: CASSQGTANYGYTF.

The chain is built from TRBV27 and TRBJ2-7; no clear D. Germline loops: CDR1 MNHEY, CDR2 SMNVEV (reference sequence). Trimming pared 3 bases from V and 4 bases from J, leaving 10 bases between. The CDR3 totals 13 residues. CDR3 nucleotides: TGTGCCAGCAGTTTTTCCGACATGTACGAGCAGTACTTC. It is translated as CASSFSDMYEQYF.

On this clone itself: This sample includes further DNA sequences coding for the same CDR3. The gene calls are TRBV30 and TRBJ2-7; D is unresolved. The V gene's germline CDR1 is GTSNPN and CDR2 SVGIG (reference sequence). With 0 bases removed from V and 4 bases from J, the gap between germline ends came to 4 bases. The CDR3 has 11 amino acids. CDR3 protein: CAWSVGYEQYF. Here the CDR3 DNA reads TGTGCCTGGAGTGTTGGGTACGAGCAGTACTTC.

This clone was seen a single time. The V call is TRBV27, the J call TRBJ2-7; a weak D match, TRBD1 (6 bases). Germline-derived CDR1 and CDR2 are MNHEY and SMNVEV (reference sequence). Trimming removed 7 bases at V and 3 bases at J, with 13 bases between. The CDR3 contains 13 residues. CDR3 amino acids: CASMRDRHYEQYF. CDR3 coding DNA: TGTGCCAGCATGCGAGACAGGCACTACGAGCAGTACTTC.

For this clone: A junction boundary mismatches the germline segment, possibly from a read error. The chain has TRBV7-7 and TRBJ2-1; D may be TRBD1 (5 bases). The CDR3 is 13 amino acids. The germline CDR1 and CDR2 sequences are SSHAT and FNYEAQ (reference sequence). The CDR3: CASSLGDDNEQFF. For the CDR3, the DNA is TGTGCTAGCAGCTTAGGGGATGACAATGAGCAGTTCTTC.

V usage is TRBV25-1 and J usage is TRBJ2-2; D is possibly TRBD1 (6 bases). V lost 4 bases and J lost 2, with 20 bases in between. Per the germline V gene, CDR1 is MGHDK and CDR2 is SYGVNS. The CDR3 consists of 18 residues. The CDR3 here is CASSALWGPELNTGELFF. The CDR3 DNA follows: TGTGCCAGCAGTGCTCTGTGGGGGCCCGAACTTAACACCGGGGAGCTGTTTTTT.

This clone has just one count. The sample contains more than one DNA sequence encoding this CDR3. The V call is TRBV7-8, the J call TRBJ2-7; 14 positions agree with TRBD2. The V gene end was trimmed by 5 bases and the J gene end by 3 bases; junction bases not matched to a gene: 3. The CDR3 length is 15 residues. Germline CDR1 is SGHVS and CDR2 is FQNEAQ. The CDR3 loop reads CASSLGTSGSYEQYF. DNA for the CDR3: TGTGCCAGCAGCCTAGGGACTAGCGGGAGCTACGAGCAGTACTTC.

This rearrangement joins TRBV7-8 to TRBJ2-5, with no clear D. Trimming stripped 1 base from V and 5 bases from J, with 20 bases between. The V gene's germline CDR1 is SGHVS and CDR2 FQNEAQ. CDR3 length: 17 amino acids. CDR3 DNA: TGTGCCAGCAGCTTAGTCTTAAAGGACCTCTCAGAGGAGACCCAGTACTTC. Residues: CASSLVLKDLSEETQYF.

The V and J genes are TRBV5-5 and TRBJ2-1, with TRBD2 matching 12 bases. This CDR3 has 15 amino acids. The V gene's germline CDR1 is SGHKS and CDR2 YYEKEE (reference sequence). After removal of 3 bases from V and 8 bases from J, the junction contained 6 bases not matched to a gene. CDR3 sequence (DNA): TGTGCCAGCAGCTGGGGACTAGCGGGTTCGGATGAGCAGTTCTTC. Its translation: CASSWGLAGSDEQFF.

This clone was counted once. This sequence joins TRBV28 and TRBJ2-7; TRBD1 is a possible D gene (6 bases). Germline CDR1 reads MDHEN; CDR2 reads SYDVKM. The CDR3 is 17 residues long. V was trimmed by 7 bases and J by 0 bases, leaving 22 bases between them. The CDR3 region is CASILIPRQGFSYEQYF. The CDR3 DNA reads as TGTGCCAGCATCCTAATACCGAGGCAGGGGTTCTCCTACGAGCAGTACTTC.

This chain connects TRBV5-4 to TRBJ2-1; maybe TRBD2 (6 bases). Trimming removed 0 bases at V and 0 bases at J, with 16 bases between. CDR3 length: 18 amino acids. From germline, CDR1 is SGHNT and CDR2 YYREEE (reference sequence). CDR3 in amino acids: CASSLDEGIGSSYNEQFF. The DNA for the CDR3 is TGTGCCAGCAGCTTGGACGAGGGGATCGGGAGCTCCTACAATGAGCAGTTCTTC.

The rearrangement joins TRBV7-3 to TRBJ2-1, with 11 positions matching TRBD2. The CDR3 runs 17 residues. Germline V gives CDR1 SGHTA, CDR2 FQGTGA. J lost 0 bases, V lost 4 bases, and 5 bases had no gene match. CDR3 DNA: TGTGCCAGCAGCTCGGGACTAGCGGACGGCTCCTACAATGAGCAGTTCTTC. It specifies CASSSGLADGSYNEQFF. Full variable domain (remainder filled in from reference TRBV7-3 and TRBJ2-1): GAGVSQTPSNKVTEKGKYVELRCDPISGHTALYWYRQSLGQGPEFLIYFQGTGAADDSGLPNDRFFAVRPEGSVSTLKIQRTERGDSAVYLCASSSGLADGSYNEQFFGPGTRLTVL.

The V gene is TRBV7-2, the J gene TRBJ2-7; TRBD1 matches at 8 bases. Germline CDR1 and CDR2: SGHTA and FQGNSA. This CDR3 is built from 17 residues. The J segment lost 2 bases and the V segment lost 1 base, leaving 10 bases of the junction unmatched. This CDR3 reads CASSLGPGTGGPYEQYF. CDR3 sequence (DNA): TGTGCCAGCAGCTTAGGACCCGGGACAGGAGGTCCCTACGAGCAGTACTTC.

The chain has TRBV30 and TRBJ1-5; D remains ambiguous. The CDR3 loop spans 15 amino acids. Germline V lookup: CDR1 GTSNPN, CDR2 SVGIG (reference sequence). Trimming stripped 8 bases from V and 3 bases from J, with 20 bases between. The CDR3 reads CAGCAGERSNQPQHF. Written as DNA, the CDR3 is TGTGCCGGTTGCGCTGGAGAGAGGTCCAATCAGCCCCAGCATTTT. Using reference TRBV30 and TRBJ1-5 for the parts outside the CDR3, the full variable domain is SQTIHQWPATLVQPVGSPLSLECTVEGTSNPNLYWYRQAAGRGLQLLFYSVGIGQISSEVPQNLSASRPQDRQFILSSKKLLLSDSGFYLCAGCAGERSNQPQHFGDGTRLSIL.

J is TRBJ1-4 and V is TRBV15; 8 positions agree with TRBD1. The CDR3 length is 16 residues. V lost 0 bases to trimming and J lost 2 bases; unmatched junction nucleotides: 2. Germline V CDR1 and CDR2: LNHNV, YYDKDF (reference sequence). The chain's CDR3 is CATSREAGGTNEKLFF. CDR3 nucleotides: TGTGCCACCAGCAGAGAGGCAGGGGGCACTAATGAAAAACTGTTTTTT.

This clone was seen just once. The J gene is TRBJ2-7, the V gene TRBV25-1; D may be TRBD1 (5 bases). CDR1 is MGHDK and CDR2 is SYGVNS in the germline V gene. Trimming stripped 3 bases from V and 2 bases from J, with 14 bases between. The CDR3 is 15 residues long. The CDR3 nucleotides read TGTGCCAGCAGTGATCCAGGGAACCCTACCTACGAGCAGTACTTC. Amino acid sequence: CASSDPGNPTYEQYF.